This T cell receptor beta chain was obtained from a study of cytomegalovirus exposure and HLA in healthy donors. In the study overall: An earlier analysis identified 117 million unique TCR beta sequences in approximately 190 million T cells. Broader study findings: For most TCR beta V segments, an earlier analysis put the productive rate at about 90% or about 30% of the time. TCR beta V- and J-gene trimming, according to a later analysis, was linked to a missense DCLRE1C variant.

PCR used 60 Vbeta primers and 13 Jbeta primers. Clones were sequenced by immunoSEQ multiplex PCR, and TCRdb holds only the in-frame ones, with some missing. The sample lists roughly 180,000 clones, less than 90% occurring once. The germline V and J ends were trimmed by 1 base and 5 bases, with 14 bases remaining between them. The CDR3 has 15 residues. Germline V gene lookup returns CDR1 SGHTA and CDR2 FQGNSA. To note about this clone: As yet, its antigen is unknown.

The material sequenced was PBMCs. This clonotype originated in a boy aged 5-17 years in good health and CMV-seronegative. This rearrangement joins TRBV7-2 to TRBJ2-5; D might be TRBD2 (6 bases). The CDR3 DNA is TGTGCCAGCAGCTTAGGACTAGTGAGGGAGGAGACCCAGTACTTC. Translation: CASSLGLVREETQYF.